This entry describes one T cell receptor (beta chain). Its antigen is currently not known. No clone much larger than this one lies a single base away; base qualities are absent. V trim: 5 bases; J trim: 8 bases; unmatched bases: 14. The cysteine opens and the phenylalanine closes a CDR3 of 16 amino acids. Only the CDR3 portion is preserved as DNA: 48 bases, with reading frame beginning at the first base. The germline V gene provides CDR1 SGHVS and CDR2 FQNEAQ. The data were taken from a study of CD8 T cells in Susac syndrome (dated by TCRdb to between 2018 and 2021). Regarding the research as a whole: Repertoire sequencing was used to test whether CD8+ T cell activation and differentiation in Susac syndrome was antigen driven. Clonality of the CD8+ T cell repertoire was compared between more than 9 healthy donors, about 14 Susac syndrome patients and 15 or so multiple sclerosis patients. Beyond this particular receptor, the publication reports: The number of individuals in the TCR sequencing and HLA analysis was acknowledged as relatively small.

RNA was extracted with the RNeasy kit and roughly 0.5 to 1 ug was reverse transcribed using random hexamers. The immunoSEQ multiplex PCR assay, covering 54 Vbeta and 13 Jbeta segments, was used to amplify TCR beta CDR3 regions. To correct PCR amplification bias, a synthetic template baseline was used for both primer optimization and computational correction. Processing in the source paper ran as follows. Reads were assigned to V, D and J genes according to IMGT and analyzed in immunoSEQ Analyzer, with only productive sequences retained. To calculate clonality, Shannon entropy was normalized by log2 of the number of productive unique sequences and then subtracted from one. For each patient and control, public and private clones were evaluated within the 100 most prevalent clones. Clones were defined as Susac-specific when absent from the healthy and MS cohorts, from approximately 1,100 published viral clones and from other ImmuneACCESS disease sequences. In-frame beta chains were kept once TCRdb had trimmed the public reads at Q25 with fastp and called clones with MiXCR. A single entry per CDR3 protein holds the most common genes and DNA from its merged rows. TCRdb, not the authors, supplied the V and J calls. Within this sample are fewer than 350,000 distinct CDR3 sequences, with approximately 85% of them counted one time only. 0.21% of the sample comes from the top ten.

Peripheral blood CD8+ and CD4+ T cells from healthy donors, Susac syndrome patients and multiple sclerosis patients were profiled using high-throughput TCR beta sequencing. The multiple sclerosis controls were treatment-naive patients who had stable or active relapsing-remitting disease and met the revised McDonald criteria. Bulk CD8+ and CD4+ T cells were purified magnetically by negative isolation, whereas CD8+ TEMRA cells were enriched by FACS. Blood was collected in EDTA tubes and processed within 24 hours, with PBMCs isolated through density gradient centrifugation. PBMCs intended for TCR sequencing were frozen in liquid nitrogen and were later thawed in a 37 degrees C water bath. The sorted or isolated CD4+, CD8+ and CD8+ TEMRA cells had a purity of 90% or higher.

Sequenced sample: CD8+ T cells from PBMCs. The clonotype was recovered from a human donor with multiple sclerosis. The receptor chain draws on TRBV7-8 and TRBJ2-1; 8 nucleotides in the junction match TRBD2. The CDR3 region has the sequence CASSGRLAPSRDEQFF. At the DNA level, the sequence is TGTGCCAGCAGCGGACGACTAGCGCCCTCGCGGGATGAGCAGTTCTTC.